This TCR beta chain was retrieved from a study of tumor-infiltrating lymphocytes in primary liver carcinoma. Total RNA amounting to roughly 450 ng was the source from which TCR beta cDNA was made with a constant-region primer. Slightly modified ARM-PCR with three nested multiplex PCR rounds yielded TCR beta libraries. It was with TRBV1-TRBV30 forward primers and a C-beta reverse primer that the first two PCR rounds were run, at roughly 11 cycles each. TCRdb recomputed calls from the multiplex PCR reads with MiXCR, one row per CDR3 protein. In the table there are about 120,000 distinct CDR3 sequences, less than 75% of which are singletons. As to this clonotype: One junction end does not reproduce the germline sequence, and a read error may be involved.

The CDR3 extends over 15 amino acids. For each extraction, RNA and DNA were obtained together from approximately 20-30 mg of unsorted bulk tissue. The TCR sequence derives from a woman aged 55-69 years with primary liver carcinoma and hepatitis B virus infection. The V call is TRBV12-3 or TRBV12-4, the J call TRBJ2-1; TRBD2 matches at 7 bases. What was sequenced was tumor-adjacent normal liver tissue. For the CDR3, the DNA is TGTGCCAGCAGTTCATTCGGGACTAACTACAATGAGCGGTTCTTC. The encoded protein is CASSSFGTNYNERFF.